Following are 14 T cell receptor beta chains from one sample sequenced in a study of OX40 agonist ivuxolimab in advanced cancers. Sequencing used immunoSEQ multiplex PCR; TCRdb keeps in-frame clones, though not all of them. The sample contains about 42,000 clones, 90% of which appear only once. The specimen comprised CD4+ or CD8+ T cells sorted from blood, sampled in a trial of the OX40 agonist ivuxolimab. The receptors come from an adult with an advanced solid tumor such as melanoma, head and neck, liver or kidney cancer.

This clone was picked up one time. The V and J genes are TRBV7-9 and TRBJ1-4, with unresolved D. Germline loops: CDR1 SEHNR, CDR2 FQNEAQ (reference sequence). The CDR3 extends over 14 amino acids. Trimming removed 6 bases from V and 4 bases from J, with 12 bases in between. CDR3 bases: TGTGCCAGCAGTCCGGACGGTTATAATGAAAAACTGTTTTTT. Protein: CASSPDGYNEKLFF.

The gene calls are TRBV7-2 and TRBJ1-2; D not certain. Deletions cut 0 bases from V and 6 bases from J, with 5 bases between. The CDR3 sequence is 12 residues long. Germline assignment: CDR1 SGHTA and CDR2 FQGNSA. The CDR3 DNA sequence: TGTGCCAGCAGCTTAGCAGGGAATGGCTACACCTTC. Translated: CASSLAGNGYTF.

The chain carries TRBV5-1 and TRBJ2-5; D is ambiguous. The germline V gene encodes CDR1 SGHRS and CDR2 YFSETQ. CDR3 length: 15 amino acids. The V end lost 0 bases, the J end lost 4 bases, and 13 bases lay between the germline ends. The CDR3 nucleotides read TGCGCCAGCAGCTTGGGGTCAATTACGGCAGAGACCCAGTACTTC. As protein: CASSLGSITAETQYF.

This chain connects TRBV6-6 to TRBJ2-1; D may be TRBD1 (6 bases). Germline V gene data show CDR1 as MNHNY and CDR2 as SVGAGI (reference sequence). This CDR3 spans 13 amino acids. The V and J ends lost 7 bases and 5 bases respectively, with 12 bases between them. The CDR3 nucleotides read TGTGCCAGCAAGAGCAGGGGTAACAATGAGCAGTTCTTC. Protein product: CASKSRGNNEQFF.

This chain connects TRBV5-6 to TRBJ1-1; D remains unclear. The germline gives CDR1 SGHDT, CDR2 YYEEEE. The CDR3 extends over 16 amino acids. The germline V and J ends were trimmed by 6 bases and 2 bases, with 20 bases remaining between them. CDR3 in amino acids: CASTTLTLTTNTEAFF. The CDR3 DNA follows: TGTGCCAGCACCACCCTGACCCTGACAACTAACACTGAAGCTTTCTTT.

This chain links TRBV6-6 with TRBJ2-5; TRBD1 aligns across 8 bases. V lost 2 bases, J lost 5 bases, and 10 bases stayed unmatched. Germline assignment: CDR1 MNHNY and CDR2 SVGAGI (reference sequence). The CDR3 has 16 residues. CDR3 DNA: TGTGCCAGCAGTTACCCTACTTGGACAGGGTGGGAGACCCAGTACTTC. Its translation: CASSYPTWTGWETQYF.

This clone was seen a single time. The chain combines TRBV7-2 with TRBJ1-3; 7 positions agree with TRBD1. After removal of 5 bases from V and 4 bases from J, the junction contained 14 bases not matched to a gene. This CDR3 region has 17 residues. Germline CDR1 SGHTA, CDR2 FQGNSA. The CDR3 protein is CASSLQGGRDRGNTIYF. The CDR3 DNA reads TGTGCCAGCAGCCTCCAAGGGGGGCGGGACAGAGGAAACACCATATATTTT.

In this sample, this clone turned up a few times. The rearrangement joins TRBV9 to TRBJ1-3; D uncertain. V was cut by 0 bases and J by 2 bases, with 12 bases left in between. The CDR3 sequence is 16 residues long. The germline V gene has CDR1 SGDLS and CDR2 YYNGEE. The CDR3 loop reads CASSVAYRATGNTIYF. In nucleotides, the CDR3 is TGTGCCAGCAGCGTAGCTTATAGGGCGACTGGAAACACCATATATTTT.

The genes are TRBV12-5 and TRBJ2-7; TRBD1 matches at 7 bases. Germline V gene data show CDR1 as LGHNT and CDR2 as FRNRAP. V shed 2 bases and J 7 bases; nucleotides not matched to a gene: 14. The CDR3 has 16 residues. In DNA form, the CDR3 reads TGTGCTAGTGGTTTGTTTGTCAGGGGGTTTCCTAGGGAGCAGTACTTC. Its translation: CASGLFVRGFPREQYF.

V and J are TRBV7-3 and TRBJ1-1, with a possible D match to TRBD1 (6 bases). CDR3 length: 15 amino acids. Germline assignment: CDR1 SGHTA and CDR2 FQGTGA. With 9 bases removed from V and 1 base from J, the gap between germline ends came to 18 bases. The DNA for the CDR3 is TGTGCCAGAGTACTACAGGGAGGATCGAACACTGAAGCTTTCTTT. Translation gives CARVLQGGSNTEAFF.

V usage is TRBV9 and J usage is TRBJ1-1, with 9 bases aligning to TRBD1. This CDR3 contains 14 residues. Per germline, CDR1 SGDLS and CDR2 YYNGEE. V dropped 4 bases and J dropped 1; count of bases not matched to a gene: 2. The CDR3 loop is CASSKDRGNTEAFF. In DNA form, the CDR3 reads TGTGCCAGCAGCAAGGACAGGGGGAACACTGAAGCTTTCTTT.

The chain has TRBV19 and TRBJ1-4; TRBD1 might be the D (5 bases). This CDR3 region has 13 residues. V shed 1 base and J shed 14 bases, with 14 bases lying between them. CDR1 LNHDA and CDR2 SQIVND come from the germline V gene (reference sequence). In DNA, the CDR3 is TGTGCCAGTAGTATAGCTTGGGGCCTTCGGCTGTTTTTT. It translates to CASSIAWGLRLFF.

V usage is TRBV27 and J usage is TRBJ2-6, with no clear D. This CDR3 contains 17 residues. Germline V CDR1 and CDR2: MNHEY, SMNVEV (reference sequence). Trimming shortened V by 7 bases and J by 0 bases, and 16 bases separated the two germline ends. The CDR3 DNA sequence: TGTGCCAGCACCCCTGACACTGGACCCTCTGGGGCCAACGTCCTGACTTTC. Translating gives CASTPDTGPSGANVLTF. Combining the CDR3 with reference TRBV27 and TRBJ2-6 gives the whole variable domain EAQVTQNPRYLITVTGKKLTVTCSQNMNHEYMSWYRQDPGLGLRQIYYSMNVEVTDKGDVPEGYKVSRKEKRNFPLILESPSPNQTSLYFCASTPDTGPSGANVLTFGAGSRLTVL.

This sequence joins TRBV28 and TRBJ1-5; no clear D. Trimming cost V 3 bases and J 1 base, with 10 bases left between them. Germline values: CDR1 MDHEN, CDR2 SYDVKM. This CDR3 is built from 15 residues. CDR3 in DNA: TGTGCCAGCAGTTTGGCAGGAGCAAGCAATCAGCCCCAGCATTTT. Amino acid sequence: CASSLAGASNQPQHF.